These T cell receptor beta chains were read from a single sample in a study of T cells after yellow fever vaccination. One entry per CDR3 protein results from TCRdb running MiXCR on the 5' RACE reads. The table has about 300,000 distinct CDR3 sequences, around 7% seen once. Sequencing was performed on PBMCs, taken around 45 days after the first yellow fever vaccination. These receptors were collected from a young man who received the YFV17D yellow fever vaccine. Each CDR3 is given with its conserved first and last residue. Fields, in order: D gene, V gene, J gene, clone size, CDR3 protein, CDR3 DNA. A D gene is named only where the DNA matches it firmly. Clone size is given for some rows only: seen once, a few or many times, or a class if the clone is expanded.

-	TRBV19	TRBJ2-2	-	CASSPRGGRVSTGELFF	TGTGCCAGTAGTCCCCGAGGGGGGCGAGTATCCACCGGGGAGCTGTTTTTT
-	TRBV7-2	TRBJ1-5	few	CASSFGPNQPQHF	TGTGCCAGCAGCTTCGGTCCGAATCAGCCCCAGCATTTT
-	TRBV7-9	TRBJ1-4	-	CASSFLGATNEKLFF	TGTGCCAGCAGCTTTCTAGGGGCAACTAATGAAAAACTGTTTTTT
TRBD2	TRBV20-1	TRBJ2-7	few	CSAEGAGTSGTLIDEQYF	TGCAGTGCCGAAGGGGCCGGGACTAGCGGGACTCTGATCGACGAGCAGTACTTC
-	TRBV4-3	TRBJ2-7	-	CASSQIDEVTYEQYF	TGCGCCAGCAGCCAAATAGATGAGGTCACCTACGAGCAGTACTTC
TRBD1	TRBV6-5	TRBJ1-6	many	CASSYGQGGSPLHF	TGTGCCAGCAGTTACGGGCAGGGGGGGTCACCCCTCCACTTT
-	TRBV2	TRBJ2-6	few	CASSKRGTPNSGANVLTF	TGTGCCAGCAGTAAGCGAGGGACACCTAACTCTGGGGCCAACGTCCTGACTTTC
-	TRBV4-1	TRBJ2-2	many	CASSQNRGGGSPGELFF	TGCGCCAGCAGCCAAAACAGGGGAGGAGGGTCCCCCGGGGAGCTGTTTTTT
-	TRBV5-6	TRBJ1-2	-	CASSLAVGLTGNYGYTF	TGTGCCAGCAGCTTGGCCGTCGGACTGACGGGGAACTATGGCTACACCTTC
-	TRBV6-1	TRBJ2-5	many	CASKIGQGDIETQYF	TGTGCCAGCAAAATAGGGCAAGGGGACATCGAGACCCAGTACTTC
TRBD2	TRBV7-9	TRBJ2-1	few	CASTPGGGPILYNEQFF	TGTGCCAGCACCCCGGGGGGGGGCCCTATCCTGTACAATGAGCAGTTCTTC
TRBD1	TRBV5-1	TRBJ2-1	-	CASSPGQGNNEQFF	TGCGCCAGCTCCCCCGGACAGGGGAACAATGAGCAGTTCTTC
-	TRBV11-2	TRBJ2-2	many	CASSFRGTGELFF	TGTGCCAGCAGCTTCAGAGGGACCGGGGAGCTGTTTTTT
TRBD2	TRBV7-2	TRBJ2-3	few	CASSGAGNTQYF	TGTGCCAGCAGCGGAGCGGGAAATACGCAGTATTTT
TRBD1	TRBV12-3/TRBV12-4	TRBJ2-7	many	CASSPPNWTGDLYEQYF	TGTGCCAGCAGTCCCCCTAATTGGACAGGGGATCTCTACGAGCAGTACTTC
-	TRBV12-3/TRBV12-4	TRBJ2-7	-	CASPKGPYEQYF	TGTGCCAGCCCTAAGGGACCTTACGAGCAGTACTTC
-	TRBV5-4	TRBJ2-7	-	CASSPAGQASYEQYF	TGTGCCAGCAGCCCCGCTGGCCAGGCCTCCTACGAGCAGTACTTC
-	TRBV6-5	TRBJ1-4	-	CASRSLDIREKLFF	TGTGCCAGCAGATCCTTGGACATTCGGGAAAAACTGTTTTTT
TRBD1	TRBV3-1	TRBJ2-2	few	CASSQDGTGITGELFF	TGTGCCAGCAGCCAAGATGGGACAGGGATCACCGGGGAGCTGTTTTTT
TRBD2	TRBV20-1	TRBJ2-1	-	CSAARASGGYNEQFF	TGCAGTGCTGCCAGGGCTAGCGGGGGGTACAATGAGCAGTTCTTC
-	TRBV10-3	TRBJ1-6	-	CAVQDGINSPLHF	TGTGCCGTACAAGATGGGATTAATTCACCCCTCCACTTT
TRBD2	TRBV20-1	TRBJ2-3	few	CSARGLAGPTDTQYF	TGCAGTGCTAGAGGACTAGCGGGGCCCACAGATACGCAGTATTTT
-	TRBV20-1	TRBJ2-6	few	CSAPRGSGANVLTF	TGCAGTGCCCCACGAGGGTCTGGGGCCAACGTCCTGACTTTC
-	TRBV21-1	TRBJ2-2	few	CASSKDRQGSTGELFF	TGTGCCAGCAGCAAAGACCGACAGGGGAGCACCGGGGAGCTGTTTTTT
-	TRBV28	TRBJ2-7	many	CASSLSRSSYEQYF	TGTGCCAGCAGTTTAAGCAGGAGCTCCTACGAGCAGTACTTC
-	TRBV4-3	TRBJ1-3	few	CASSQDTEGSGNTIYF	TGCGCCAGCAGCCAAGATACAGAGGGCTCTGGAAACACCATATATTTT
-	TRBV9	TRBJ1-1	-	CASSVWHNTEAFF	TGTGCCAGCAGCGTCTGGCATAACACTGAAGCTTTCTTT
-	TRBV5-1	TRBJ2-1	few	CASRGDHYNEQFF	TGCGCCAGCAGAGGGGACCACTACAATGAGCAGTTCTTC